This T cell receptor beta chain was found in a study of OX40 agonist ivuxolimab in advanced cancers. Study-wide background: Patients were about 83% male with ages roughly 23 to 85, mean roughly 64.

Produced via immunoSEQ multiplex PCR; TCRdb's table is partial and in-frame only. The sample lists tens of thousands of clones; around nine tenths were seen once. Study observations and caveats: On average, a greater number of expanded clones characterised CD8+ T cells relative to CD4+.

Of note for this clone: Its matching antigen is unknown.

The CDR3 is made up of 12 amino acids. V dropped 6 bases and J dropped 2 bases, with 7 bases sitting between them. CDR1 and CDR2 (germline): MNHEY, SVGAGI. Blood samples were obtained at baseline, cycle 4 day 1, and cycle 7 day 1. The sequence was collected from an adult with an advanced solid tumor such as melanoma, head and neck, liver or kidney cancer. The chain joins TRBV6-5 to TRBJ2-5; no firm D call. Sequenced here: CD4+ or CD8+ T cells sorted from blood, sampled in a trial of the OX40 agonist ivuxolimab. The CDR3 bases are TGTGCCAGCAGCCAAGCTCAAGAGACCCAGTACTTC. The encoded protein is CASSQAQETQYF.